This T cell receptor beta chain was observed in a study of beta chain features in type 1 diabetes. On the study more broadly: Similarity in age, gender and cell yields was seen between patients and healthy donors. Sorted cells, about 99 million in number, were examined across all samples. Study-wide findings and caveats: The study found moderately but significantly shorter TCRB CDR3s in all four CD4+ subsets of Type 1 diabetes patients. For patients, the naive, central memory and Treg TCRB repertoires appeared more alike than for healthy donors.

Reverse transcribing all isolated RNA meant expressed TCRB transcripts were sequenced. Regulatory, naive and central memory T cell samples averaged roughly 4 million reads. This table comes from immunoSEQ multiplex PCR, and its TCRdb copy is limited to in-frame clones, with some not included. The sample carries approximately 730,000 clones, around 15% recorded once. Between the trimmed V and J ends, which lost 2 bases and 4 bases, there was a span of 15 bases. Looked up from germline, CDR1 is SGDLS and CDR2 is YYNGEE. CDR3 length: 15 amino acids. This clone was seen more than once but under ten times. Its antigen remains unknown.

The chain recombines TRBV9 with TRBJ2-5; a weak D match, TRBD1 (6 bases). This receptor was taken from a man aged 18-30 years with type 1 diabetes. Sequenced material: naive CD4+ T cells from blood. CDR3: CASSVGGVDGETQYF. DNA of the CDR3: TGTGCCAGCAGCGTTGGGGGCGTGGACGGAGAGACCCAGTACTTC. The whole variable domain, remainder taken from reference TRBV9 and TRBJ2-5, is DSGVTQTPKHLITATGQRVTLRCSPRSGDLSVYWYQQSLDQGLQFLIQYYNGEERAKGNILERFSAQQFPDLHSELNLSSLELGDSALYFCASSVGGVDGETQYFGPGTRLLVL.